The clone carrying this T cell receptor (beta chain) has a handful of counts. What it recognizes is unknown. Incorporated into the TCR beta cDNA libraries were unique molecular identifiers, which served to reduce PCR and sequencing biases. T cells numbering roughly 1 to 10 million gave rise to a few hundred thousand cDNA molecules. TCRdb passed the PCR reads through MiXCR, listing each CDR3 protein once. Of roughly 540,000 distinct CDR3 sequences listed, around 34% are singletons. The data belong to a study of post-analysis software for immune sequencing data. As for the study in general: There were relapsing-remitting, secondary progressive and progressive-relapsing multiple sclerosis among the disease courses included.

General observations from the study: By F measure, samples from a shared preparation batch strongly co-clustered. Controls significantly exceeded multiple sclerosis patients in normalized Chao1 diversity.

The sample taken for sequencing was blood. The receptor comes from a girl younger than 18 with multiple sclerosis.

CDR3 bases: TGTGCCAGCAGTGAATATCAGCTCTATGGCTACACCTTC. Its protein is CASSEYQLYGYTF. The gene calls are TRBV2 and TRBJ1-2, with D uncertain. This CDR3 comprises 13 residues. The germline CDR1 and CDR2 sequences are SNHLY and FYNNEI. The V and J ends lost 2 bases and 4 bases respectively, with 8 bases between them.